The 15 T cell receptor beta chains below all came from one sample that was sequenced in a study of cytomegalovirus exposure and HLA in healthy donors. Researchers ran the PCR with 60 Vbeta and 13 Jbeta primers. The table came from immunoSEQ multiplex PCR; TCRdb's copy has only in-frame clones and leaves some out. Its listing shows approximately 110,000 clones. Sequenced input: PBMCs. The receptors originated from a man aged 18-30 years in good health and CMV-seronegative.

This chain's CDR3 is CASRIARSSYNEQFF. CDR3 nucleotides: TGTGCCAGCAGAATAGCGCGTAGCTCCTACAATGAGCAGTTCTTC. The gene calls are TRBV6-1 and TRBJ2-1; TRBD2 might be the D (5 bases). V dropped 6 bases and J dropped 0 bases, with 12 bases sitting between them. The germline gives CDR1 MNHNS, CDR2 SASEGT. CDR3 length: 15 residues.

V and J are TRBV18 and TRBJ2-7; 7 bases match TRBD2. Germline CDR1 KGHSH, CDR2 LQKENI. The V segment lost 0 bases and the J segment 5 bases; nucleotides outside the gene matches: 4. This CDR3 spans 14 amino acids. The CDR3 nucleotides read TGTGCCAGCTCACCACCGGGGAGGGTTAACGAGCAGTACTTC. This sequence encodes CASSPPGRVNEQYF.

On this clone: Here the CDR3 omits its conserved ending phenylalanine or tryptophan, so a read error is the likely source. The rearrangement links TRBV7-8 to TRBJ2-3; 7 bases are a match to TRBD2. The CDR3 covers 15 residues. V dropped 6 bases and J dropped 1; count of bases not matched to a gene: 7. CDR1 SGHVS and CDR2 FQNEAQ come from the germline V gene. CDR3 sequence reads: CASSLTSSRTDTQYL. The CDR3 DNA sequence: TGTGCCAGCAGTTTGACTAGCTCCCGCACAGATACGCAGTATCTT.

J is TRBJ1-1 and V is TRBV7-6; 11 bases line up with TRBD1. The CDR3 is 14 amino acids. After removal of 6 bases from V and 4 bases from J, the junction contained 4 bases not matched to a gene. From germline, CDR1 is SGHVS and CDR2 FNYEAQ. CDR3 sequence reads: CASSSGTGGTEAFF. The CDR3 coding sequence is TGTGCCAGCAGTTCCGGGACAGGGGGCACTGAAGCTTTCTTT.

V is TRBV5-5 and J is TRBJ2-7, with a weak D call TRBD1 (6 bases). V gave up 3 bases and J gave up 1 base, with 17 bases separating them. The germline V gene encodes CDR1 SGHKS and CDR2 YYEKEE (reference sequence). The length of the CDR3 is 16 residues. DNA for the CDR3: TGTGCCAGCAGCTCGAACCTAGGGGGTGCTTCCTACGAGCAGTACTTC. Translation: CASSSNLGGASYEQYF.

The chain is built from TRBV7-2 and TRBJ2-7; no clear D. The V end lost 4 bases, the J end lost 3 bases, and 13 bases lay between the germline ends. The CDR3 is 14 residues long. Germline CDR1 reads SGHTA; CDR2 reads FQGNSA. This CDR3 reads CASSSFGPDYEQYF. The CDR3 DNA reads TGTGCCAGCAGCTCATTTGGGCCCGACTACGAGCAGTACTTC.

The rearrangement links TRBV30 to TRBJ1-2; D is possibly TRBD1 (5 bases). Trimming cost V 5 bases and J 6 bases, with 16 bases left between them. CDR3 size: 13 residues. Germline V gives CDR1 GTSNPN, CDR2 SVGIG (reference sequence). In DNA form, the CDR3 reads TGTGCCTGGGGGTTTGGGGGGAGCCATGGCTACACCTTC. Protein product: CAWGFGGSHGYTF.

This chain joins TRBV27 and TRBJ2-2; D not certain. This CDR3 comprises 13 residues. V lost 6 bases and J 4 bases, leaving 9 bases between the germline ends. The V gene's germline CDR1 is MNHEY and CDR2 SMNVEV (reference sequence). The CDR3, as DNA: TGTGCCAGCAGCCCCATAGTCACCGGGGAGCTGTTTTTT. This sequence encodes CASSPIVTGELFF.

The V gene is TRBV19, the J gene TRBJ1-2; D unclear. V was trimmed by 1 base and J by 5 bases, leaving 11 bases between them. Germline CDR1 and CDR2: LNHDA and SQIVND (reference sequence). The CDR3 consists of 14 residues. Written as DNA, the CDR3 is TGTGCCAGTAGTATAGGAAGAGGGAGTTATGGCTACACCTTC. As protein: CASSIGRGSYGYTF.

The V gene is TRBV5-5, the J gene TRBJ1-5; 8 bases align to TRBD1. CDR1 and CDR2 from the germline V gene are SGHKS and YYEKEE (reference sequence). The V and J ends lost 2 bases and 4 bases, in that order; junction bases with no gene match: 5. CDR3 size: 15 residues. DNA of the CDR3: TGTGCCAGCAGCTTTTCCGGACAGGGAAATCAGCCCCAGCATTTT. Its protein is CASSFSGQGNQPQHF.

The J gene is TRBJ1-3, the V gene TRBV19; no definite D call. V dropped 5 bases and J dropped 0 bases, with 20 bases sitting between them. CDR1 and CDR2 from the germline V gene are LNHDA and SQIVND (reference sequence). The length of the CDR3 is 18 residues. CDR3 sequence (DNA): TGTGCCAGTAGTGTTTACGGGAAGCCCGAACTCTCTGGAAACACCATATATTTT. It specifies CASSVYGKPELSGNTIYF.

The chain combines TRBV5-1 with TRBJ1-1; D perhaps matches TRBD1 (6 bases). Trimming pared 3 bases from V and 5 bases from J, leaving 8 bases between. This CDR3 spans 12 amino acids. Germline loops: CDR1 SGHRS, CDR2 YFSETQ. The CDR3 DNA sequence: TGCGCCAGCAGCTCAGGGGTAACTGAAGCTTTCTTT. This sequence encodes CASSSGVTEAFF.

This sequence joins TRBV7-2 and TRBJ2-1; 13 bases map to TRBD2. V was clipped by 2 bases and J by 4 bases; unmatched bases: 8. Germline loops: CDR1 SGHTA, CDR2 FQGNSA. This CDR3 contains 18 residues. Here the CDR3 DNA reads TGTGCCAGCAGCTTATCCGGGAGGACTAGCGGGAGATACAATGAGCAGTTCTTC. Residues: CASSLSGRTSGRYNEQFF.

The chain uses TRBV28 and TRBJ1-5; 7 bases are shared with TRBD1. CDR1 is MDHEN, CDR2 SYDVKM, per germline. V lost 8 bases, J lost 2 bases, and 6 bases stayed unmatched. The CDR3 sequence is 14 residues long. DNA for the CDR3: TGTGCCAGCTATTTTACAGGGGGCAATCAGCCCCAGCATTTT. Translated: CASYFTGGNQPQHF. The full variable domain, rest sourced from reference TRBV28 and TRBJ1-5, is DVKVTQSSRYLVKRTGEKVFLECVQDMDHENMFWYRQDPGLGLRLIYFSYDVKMKEKGDIPEGYSVSREKKERFSLILESASTNQTSMYLCASYFTGGNQPQHFGDGTRLSIL.

The chain employs TRBV30 and TRBJ1-6; no definite D call. Germline CDR1 GTSNPN, CDR2 SVGIG (reference sequence). V lost 0 bases, J lost 7 bases, and 13 bases lay in between. The CDR3 consists of 15 residues. The CDR3 nucleotides read TGTGCCTGGAGTGTACGAGTTTCCGAGAATTCACCCCTCCACTTT. Translation: CAWSVRVSENSPLHF. The full variable domain, rest sourced from reference TRBV30 and TRBJ1-6, is SQTIHQWPATLVQPVGSPLSLECTVEGTSNPNLYWYRQAAGRGLQLLFYSVGIGQISSEVPQNLSASRPQDRQFILSSKKLLLSDSGFYLCAWSVRVSENSPLHFGNGTRLTVT.